This entry lists 26 T cell receptor beta chains sequenced from one sample in a study of PD-1 blockade in classical Hodgkin lymphoma. Brentuximab vedotin exposure varied among the patients, all of whom had relapsed after autologous stem cell transplantation. Method: immunoSEQ multiplex PCR; TCRdb's copy keeps in-frame clones and lacks some. The table lists some 100,000 clones, more than 90% of them singletons. The sequences come from peripheral blood mononuclear cells (PBMCs), collected at baseline. The receptors here all came from a human donor with classical Hodgkin lymphoma.

This chain connects TRBV7-8 to TRBJ1-5; the D gene is possibly TRBD1 (5 bases). With 3 bases removed from V and 0 bases from J, the gap between germline ends came to 12 bases. Germline V gives CDR1 SGHVS, CDR2 FQNEAQ. This CDR3 has 16 residues. This CDR3 is CASSFSGRYSNQPQHF. CDR3 bases: TGTGCCAGCAGCTTCTCAGGGCGCTATAGCAATCAGCCCCAGCATTTT.

This clone was counted only a few times. This chain links TRBV11-3 with TRBJ2-7, with 11 bases that match TRBD2. The CDR3 has 20 residues. Germline assignment: CDR1 SGHNT and CDR2 YENEEA. The V segment lost 6 bases and the J segment 1 base; nucleotides outside the gene matches: 20. CDR3 amino acids: CASRGDKLLAGEFLSYEQYF. The CDR3 DNA sequence: TGTGCCAGCAGGGGGGATAAATTACTAGCGGGAGAGTTCCTGTCCTACGAGCAGTACTTC. The entire variable domain, with the rest obtained from reference TRBV11-3 and TRBJ2-7, is as follows: EAGVVQSPRYKIIEKKQPVAFWCNPISGHNTLYWYLQNLGQGPELLIRYENEEAVDDSQLPKDRFSAERLKGVDSTLKIQPAELGDSAVYLCASRGDKLLAGEFLSYEQYFGPGTRLTVT.

The chain is built from TRBV7-9 and TRBJ1-4, with 7 bases fitting TRBD1. CDR1 is SEHNR, CDR2 FQNEAQ, per germline (reference sequence). The J segment lost 4 bases and the V segment lost 5 bases, leaving 7 bases of the junction unmatched. The CDR3 loop spans 15 amino acids. In nucleotides, the CDR3 is TGTGCCAGCAGCCCCGGGACAGCCCATAATGAAAAACTGTTTTTT. It codes for CASSPGTAHNEKLFF.

V usage is TRBV27 and J usage is TRBJ1-2, with 8 bases aligning to TRBD1. This CDR3 has 15 residues. Trimming at V came to 6 bases and at J to 8 bases, leaving 14 bases not matched to a gene. The germline CDR1 and CDR2 sequences are MNHEY and SMNVEV (reference sequence). CDR3 sequence (DNA): TGTGCCAGCAGCGCATGGGACAGGTTGGAGGAGGGCTACACCTTC. Translated, it gives CASSAWDRLEEGYTF.

The rearrangement uses TRBV2 and TRBJ2-7, with TRBD1 as a possible D gene (6 bases). Trimming cost V 7 bases and J 5 bases, with 18 bases left between them. This CDR3 comprises 14 residues. Germline V lookup: CDR1 SNHLY, CDR2 FYNNEI. The chain's CDR3 is CASTTAGEFHEQYF. The CDR3 DNA reads TGTGCCAGCACCACGGCAGGGGAATTCCACGAGCAGTACTTC. The whole variable domain, filled in from reference TRBV2 and TRBJ2-7, reads EPEVTQTPSHQVTQMGQEVILRCVPISNHLYFYWYRQILGQKVEFLVSFYNNEISEKSEIFDDQFSVERPDGSNFTLKIRSTKLEDSAMYFCASTTAGEFHEQYFGPGTRLTVT.

This clone was detected only a few times. V and J are TRBV29-1 and TRBJ1-2, with D perhaps TRBD1 (5 bases). V was clipped by 5 bases and J by 8 bases, with 18 bases between them. The CDR3 has 13 residues. Germline CDR1 is SQVTM and CDR2 is ANQGSEA. The DNA of the CDR3 is TGCAGCGTTCGGACGGGGCTTATTGAAGGCTACACCTTC. Residues: CSVRTGLIEGYTF.

This sequence joins TRBV5-4 and TRBJ2-1, with 7 nucleotides matching TRBD1. The CDR3 covers 15 residues. Germline V gene data show CDR1 as SGHNT and CDR2 as YYREEE (reference sequence). The J segment lost 5 bases and the V segment lost 1 base, leaving 6 bases of the junction unmatched. CDR3 loop: CASSLRGTAHNEQFF. The CDR3 DNA reads as TGTGCCAGCAGCTTGCGAGGGACAGCTCACAATGAGCAGTTCTTC. Full variable domain (rest looked up from reference TRBV5-4 and TRBJ2-1): ETGVTQSPTHLIKTRGQQVTLRCSSQSGHNTVSWYQQALGQGPQFIFQYYREEENGRGNFPPRFSGLQFPNYSSELNVNALELDDSALYLCASSLRGTAHNEQFFGPGTRLTVL.

This chain connects TRBV15 to TRBJ1-5, with D unresolved. The CDR3 extends over 15 amino acids. The germline gives CDR1 LNHNV, CDR2 YYDKDF (reference sequence). V lost 2 bases to trimming and J lost 4 bases, with 12 bases between them. The CDR3: CATSRKASGNQPQHF. The CDR3 nucleotides read TGTGCCACCAGCAGAAAAGCTTCAGGAAATCAGCCCCAGCATTTT.

The gene calls are TRBV9 and TRBJ1-2, with a tentative D call TRBD1 (6 bases). The V gene's germline CDR1 is SGDLS and CDR2 YYNGEE. V lost 0 bases and J lost 4, with 10 bases in between. The CDR3 covers 14 residues. Here the CDR3 DNA reads TGTGCCAGCAGCGTAGCGGGGGCCAGCTATGGCTACACCTTC. This sequence encodes CASSVAGASYGYTF.

The V gene is TRBV9, the J gene TRBJ1-3; D unclear. The CDR3 runs 15 residues. The germline gives CDR1 SGDLS, CDR2 YYNGEE. V shed 5 bases and J shed 2 bases, with 14 bases lying between them. CDR3 DNA: TGTGCCAGCAGTGCCGGGAGGCAGGCTGGAAACACCATATATTTT. It encodes CASSAGRQAGNTIYF.

In its sample, this clone was seen once. V and J are TRBV19 and TRBJ2-7; 12 bases align to TRBD2. The CDR3 totals 17 residues. Germline-derived CDR1 and CDR2 are LNHDA and SQIVND (reference sequence). After removal of 3 bases from V and 5 bases from J, the junction contained 11 bases not matched to a gene. This CDR3 reads CASSISRLAGVGHEQYF. The CDR3 bases are TGTGCCAGTAGTATTAGTAGACTAGCGGGAGTCGGCCACGAGCAGTACTTC. Full variable domain (rest looked up from reference TRBV19 and TRBJ2-7): DGGITQSPKYLFRKEGQNVTLSCEQNLNHDAMYWYRQDPGQGLRLIYYSQIVNDFQKGDIAEGYSVSREKKESFPLTVTSAQKNPTAFYLCASSISRLAGVGHEQYFGPGTRLTVT.

In its sample, this clone was seen once. V usage is TRBV18 and J usage is TRBJ2-7; 11 positions agree with TRBD1. Germline CDR1 KGHSH, CDR2 LQKENI. The length of the CDR3 is 14 residues. The V segment lost 3 bases and the J segment 2 bases; nucleotides outside the gene matches: 0. Here the CDR3 DNA reads TGTGCCAGCTCACCGGGACAGGGGGCCTACGAGCAGTACTTC. Protein sequence: CASSPGQGAYEQYF.

The rearrangement uses TRBV11-1 and TRBJ2-2; D uncertain. V dropped 1 base and J dropped 4 bases, with 7 bases sitting between them. The CDR3 spans 14 residues. CDR1 and CDR2 (germline): SGHAT, FQDESV (reference sequence). Here the CDR3 reads CASSLDSPTGELFF. The CDR3 DNA is TGTGCCAGCAGCTTAGACAGTCCCACCGGGGAGCTGTTTTTT.

This clone was detected only once. This chain uses TRBV10-1 with TRBJ2-5; no firm D call. The CDR3 is 14 amino acids. With 3 bases removed from V and 4 bases from J, the gap between germline ends came to 12 bases. Germline CDR1 reads WNHNN; CDR2 reads SYGVQD (reference sequence). The CDR3 DNA sequence: TGCGCCAGCAGTGACTGGGATTTGGGAGAGACCCAGTACTTC. This translates into CASSDWDLGETQYF.

This chain joins TRBV5-4 and TRBJ2-7; 11 bases are a match to TRBD2. The CDR3 totals 16 residues. After removal of 4 bases from V and 0 bases from J, the junction contained 6 bases not matched to a gene. Germline V CDR1 and CDR2: SGHNT, YYREEE (reference sequence). CDR3 protein: CASSPGLAASSYEQYF. In nucleotides, the CDR3 is TGTGCCAGCAGCCCGGGACTAGCGGCCAGCTCCTACGAGCAGTACTTC.

The chain uses TRBV6-5 and TRBJ1-1; D not certain. The CDR3 extends over 13 amino acids. Germline assignment: CDR1 MNHEY and CDR2 SVGAGI. The V and J ends lost 5 bases and 1 base respectively, with 8 bases between them. CDR3: CASSIVQNTEAFF. The CDR3 DNA sequence: TGTGCCAGCAGTATAGTCCAGAACACTGAAGCTTTCTTT.

The V and J genes are TRBV5-1 and TRBJ2-1; D gene unclear. This CDR3 has 14 amino acids. The ends were cut back, 1 base at V and 0 bases at J, with 5 bases in the middle. Germline V gene sequence: CDR1 SGHRS, CDR2 YFSETQ. The CDR3 is CASSLSTSYNEQFF. The DNA for the CDR3 is TGCGCCAGCAGCTTGTCGACCTCCTACAATGAGCAGTTCTTC.

V is TRBV11-2 and J is TRBJ2-7; 8 bases are a match to TRBD1. The germline V gene has CDR1 SGHAT and CDR2 FQNNGV. J lost 2 bases, V lost 5 bases, and 5 bases had no gene match. This CDR3 spans 14 amino acids. The CDR3 region is CASSLGQGAYEQYF. DNA for the CDR3: TGTGCCAGCAGCCTAGGACAGGGAGCCTACGAGCAGTACTTC.

This chain uses TRBV6-1 with TRBJ1-2; tentative D call: TRBD1 (6 bases). This CDR3 is 15 amino acids long. Trimming took 5 bases from V and 4 from J, leaving 17 bases between them. CDR1 is MNHNS, CDR2 SASEGT, per germline. CDR3: CASSLNLDSLYGYTF. In DNA form, the CDR3 reads TGTGCCAGCAGTTTAAACCTGGACAGTCTCTATGGCTACACCTTC.

V is TRBV19 and J is TRBJ1-4; 9 bases align to TRBD1. CDR3 length: 15 amino acids. Germline V gene data show CDR1 as LNHDA and CDR2 as SQIVND (reference sequence). V lost 4 bases to trimming and J lost 3 bases; unmatched junction nucleotides: 3. Here the CDR3 reads CASSRTGESNEKLFF. CDR3 nucleotides: TGTGCCAGTAGTAGGACAGGGGAGTCTAATGAAAAACTGTTTTTT.

A few counts support this clone. This sequence joins TRBV29-1 and TRBJ1-2; D is possibly TRBD1 (6 bases). Germline V gives CDR1 SQVTM, CDR2 ANQGSEA. The CDR3 is 12 residues long. The V gene lost 7 bases and the J gene lost 5 bases, with 14 bases spanning the gap. The CDR3 protein is CSATGNYYGYTF. The CDR3 DNA sequence: TGCAGCGCTACAGGGAATTATTATGGCTACACCTTC.

The V and J genes are TRBV27 and TRBJ2-3; unclear D gene. Germline assignment: CDR1 MNHEY and CDR2 SMNVEV (reference sequence). The CDR3 is made up of 17 amino acids. Trimming stripped 5 bases from V and 0 bases from J, with 18 bases between. CDR3 loop: CASSPPRTFGSTDTQYF. The DNA of the CDR3 is TGTGCCAGCAGTCCCCCTAGGACCTTTGGGAGCACAGATACGCAGTATTTT.

The chain joins TRBV27 to TRBJ2-7; 10 bases fit TRBD2. The CDR3 sequence is 15 residues long. V was clipped by 4 bases and J by 6 bases; unmatched bases: 9. CDR1 and CDR2 from the germline V gene are MNHEY and SMNVEV (reference sequence). The CDR3 sequence is CASSYLAGAAGEQYF. The CDR3 DNA sequence: TGTGCCAGCAGTTACCTAGCGGGAGCTGCCGGCGAGCAGTACTTC.

This chain connects TRBV7-9 to TRBJ1-4; the D is unclear. This CDR3 is built from 16 residues. Per the germline V gene, CDR1 is SEHNR and CDR2 is FQNEAQ (reference sequence). Trimming left V 5 bases short and J 0 bases short, with 13 bases between. The CDR3 loop reads CASSPALTATNEKLFF. The CDR3, as DNA: TGTGCCAGCAGCCCGGCCCTAACTGCAACTAATGAAAAACTGTTTTTT. Together with reference TRBV7-9 and TRBJ1-4, the CDR3 gives the full variable domain: DTGVSQNPRHKITKRGQNVTFRCDPISEHNRLYWYRQTLGQGPEFLTYFQNEAQLEKSRLLSDRFSAERPKGSFSTLEIQRTEQGDSAMYLCASSPALTATNEKLFFGSGTQLSVL.

The rearrangement uses TRBV6-1 and TRBJ1-1; D is unclear. Germline V gene lookup returns CDR1 MNHNS and CDR2 SASEGT. The length of the CDR3 is 10 residues. V gave up 5 bases and J gave up 7 bases, with 5 bases separating them. CDR3 region: CASSTLEAFF. CDR3 DNA: TGTGCCAGCAGTACTCTTGAAGCTTTCTTT.

The CDR3 region has the DNA TGTGCCTGGAGTAAGGCGGAACAAGAGACCCAGTACTTC. The encoded protein is CAWSKAEQETQYF. The rearrangement uses TRBV30 and TRBJ2-5; D gene ambiguous. Between the trimmed V and J ends, which lost 2 bases and 2 bases, there was a span of 9 bases. Germline V lookup: CDR1 GTSNPN, CDR2 SVGIG (reference sequence). The CDR3 contains 13 residues.